This entry lists 7 T cell receptor beta chains sequenced from one sample in a study of early stage breast cancer tumors. Produced via immunoSEQ multiplex PCR; TCRdb's table is partial and in-frame only. The table lists around 71,000 clones, roughly 84% of them singletons. Sequences were obtained from blood. Every receptor here comes from a person between 55 and 70 years old with breast cancer.

The genes are TRBV7-9 and TRBJ2-7, with TRBD2 as a possible D gene (6 bases). V lost 5 bases and J 7 bases, leaving 15 bases between the germline ends. The CDR3 spans 13 residues. Germline V gene sequence: CDR1 SEHNR, CDR2 FQNEAQ (reference sequence). CDR3 residues: CASSLPPRGEQYF. CDR3 in DNA: TGTGCCAGCAGCCTACCCCCTCGGGGGGAGCAGTACTTC.

The V call is TRBV19, the J call TRBJ1-2, with TRBD1 as a possible D gene (6 bases). Trimming removed 5 bases from V and 5 bases from J, with 15 bases in between. CDR3 length: 14 amino acids. CDR1 is LNHDA, CDR2 SQIVND, per germline (reference sequence). The CDR3 DNA is TGTGCCAGTAGTCTCGATAGGACAGCGTATGGCTACACCTTC. It specifies CASSLDRTAYGYTF.

The V gene is TRBV29-1, the J gene TRBJ2-5, with D possibly matching TRBD1 (6 bases). CDR3 length: 11 amino acids. V gave up 5 bases and J gave up 5 bases, with 9 bases separating them. Germline CDR1 SQVTM, CDR2 ANQGSEA. CDR3 bases: TGCAGCGTTCGGCAGGGGGAGACCCAGTACTTC. It is translated as CSVRQGETQYF.

The rearrangement uses TRBV7-8 and TRBJ2-1, with a possible D match to TRBD2 (5 bases). Per germline, CDR1 SGHVS and CDR2 FQNEAQ. The CDR3 is 15 amino acids. The V end was cut by 2 bases, the J end by 0 bases, with 8 bases between. The CDR3 nucleotides are TGTGCCAGCAGCTTAACTAGTAACTCCTACAATGAGCAGTTCTTC. As protein: CASSLTSNSYNEQFF. The variable domain in full, with the rest retrieved from reference TRBV7-8 and TRBJ2-1, is GAGVSQSPRYKVAKRGQDVALRCDPISGHVSLFWYQQALGQGPEFLTYFQNEAQLDKSGLPSDRFFAERPEGSVSTLKIQRTQQEDSAVYLCASSLTSNSYNEQFFGPGTRLTVL.

This chain links TRBV5-4 with TRBJ1-3; the D gene is possibly TRBD1 (5 bases). The CDR3 loop spans 16 amino acids. Germline assignment: CDR1 SGHNT and CDR2 YYREEE (reference sequence). V shed 4 bases and J shed 4 bases, with 18 bases lying between them. The CDR3 DNA is TGTGCCAGCAGCCCCGGGGGTGGGGGTTCCGGAAACACCATATATTTT. This gives the protein CASSPGGGGSGNTIYF.

The chain recombines TRBV4-3 with TRBJ2-6, with unresolved D. The CDR3 is made up of 15 amino acids. Trimming removed 0 bases from V and 1 base from J, with 4 bases in between. Germline lookup yields CDR1 LGHNA and CDR2 YSLEER. The CDR3: CASSQEGSGANVLTF. The CDR3 region has the DNA TGCGCCAGCAGCCAAGAAGGGTCTGGGGCCAACGTCCTGACTTTC.

The chain combines TRBV13 with TRBJ2-6; D is undetermined. The CDR3 has 12 residues. Germline-derived CDR1 and CDR2 are PRHDT and FYEKMQ (reference sequence). V lost 6 bases and J lost 2, with 2 bases in between. CDR3 in DNA: TGTGCCAGCAGAGCTGGGGCCAACGTCCTGACTTTC. The encoded protein is CASRAGANVLTF. Full variable domain (outside the CDR3, taken from reference TRBV13 and TRBJ2-6): AAGVIQSPRHLIKEKRETATLKCYPIPRHDTVYWYQQGPGQDPQFLISFYEKMQSDKGSIPDRFSAQQFSDYHSELNMSSLELGDSALYFCASRAGANVLTFGAGSRLTVL.